A single sample is the source of the 32 T cell receptor beta chains below, sequenced in a study of blood T cell repertoires in COVID-19. The assay was immunoSEQ multiplex PCR, and TCRdb's table has in-frame clones only and misses some. The repertoire holds about 170,000 clones, with approximately 82% as singletons. The sample consisted of peripheral blood. The receptors were gathered from a woman between 65 and 79 years old who had recovered from COVID-19.

The CDR3 region is CASSPGPAGGNQPQHF. CDR3 nucleotide sequence: TGTGCCAGCAGCCCAGGGCCTGCGGGGGGCAATCAGCCCCAGCATTTT. The V call is TRBV5-8, the J call TRBJ1-5; D might be TRBD1 (5 bases). There are 16 residues in the CDR3. Deletions cut 4 bases from V and 2 bases from J, with 16 bases between. The germline CDR1 and CDR2 sequences are SGHTS and YDEGEE.

The chain recombines TRBV4-1 with TRBJ1-1; 9 positions match TRBD1. The CDR3 contains 15 residues. Germline CDR1 MGHRA, CDR2 YSYEKL. V was clipped by 7 bases and J by 1 base; unmatched bases: 7. The CDR3 loop reads CASNKQGARNTEAFF. Written as DNA, the CDR3 is TGCGCCAGCAACAAACAGGGGGCAAGGAACACTGAAGCTTTCTTT.

The rearrangement uses TRBV5-6 and TRBJ2-3; TRBD2 is a possible D gene (7 bases). Trimming pared 4 bases from V and 0 bases from J, leaving 15 bases between. The CDR3 length is 16 residues. The germline V gene has CDR1 SGHDT and CDR2 YYEEEE. The CDR3: CASSQGGGSSTDTQYF. DNA for the CDR3: TGTGCCAGCAGCCAAGGGGGGGGTTCTAGCACAGATACGCAGTATTTT.

This clone was detected a few times. The chain links TRBV30 to TRBJ2-3; 8 positions agree with TRBD1. Germline loops: CDR1 GTSNPN, CDR2 SVGIG (reference sequence). V gave up 1 base and J gave up 1 base; unmatched junction bases: 4. The CDR3 has 15 residues. CDR3 nucleotide sequence: TGTGCCTGGAGTGGACAGGGGTCCCGCACAGATACGCAGTATTTT. Translation: CAWSGQGSRTDTQYF.

The gene calls are TRBV7-9 and TRBJ1-2; the match to TRBD1 covers 8 bases. There are 15 residues in the CDR3. Trimming removed 5 bases from V and 3 bases from J; junction bases left unmatched: 8. Germline assignment: CDR1 SEHNR and CDR2 FQNEAQ (reference sequence). The CDR3 spells CASSPGGQGDYGYTF. CDR3 DNA sequence: TGTGCCAGCAGCCCAGGTGGACAGGGCGACTATGGCTACACCTTC.

This clone was counted a single time. The chain recombines TRBV18 with TRBJ2-6; TRBD1 agrees at 8 bases. This CDR3 has 17 amino acids. Looked up from germline, CDR1 is KGHSH and CDR2 is LQKENI. The V segment lost 6 bases and the J segment 0 bases; nucleotides outside the gene matches: 7. CDR3 sequence (DNA): TGTGCCAGCTCTTCCGGACAGGGCCTCTCTGGGGCCAACGTCCTGACTTTC. Amino acids: CASSSGQGLSGANVLTF. The full variable domain, with the rest looked up from reference TRBV18 and TRBJ2-6, is NAGVMQNPRHLVRRRGQEARLRCSPMKGHSHVYWYRQLPEEGLKFMVYLQKENIIDESGMPKERFSAEFPKEGPSILRIQQVVRGDSAAYFCASSSGQGLSGANVLTFGAGSRLTVL.

A few counts support this clone. The chain is built from TRBV7-3 and TRBJ2-1; tentative D call: TRBD1 (6 bases). Trimming stripped 5 bases from V and 9 bases from J, with 20 bases between. The germline CDR1 and CDR2 sequences are SGHTA and FQGTGA. The CDR3 has 15 amino acids. The CDR3 coding sequence is TGTGCCAGCAGCCCAAGAAACTCCCTAGGGGGTGAGCAGTTCTTC. Translating it yields CASSPRNSLGGEQFF. Drawing the rest from reference TRBV7-3 and TRBJ2-1, the complete variable domain is GAGVSQTPSNKVTEKGKYVELRCDPISGHTALYWYRQSLGQGPEFLIYFQGTGAADDSGLPNDRFFAVRPEGSVSTLKIQRTERGDSAVYLCASSPRNSLGGEQFFGPGTRLTVL.

V and J are TRBV10-2 and TRBJ1-6; D perhaps matches TRBD1 (5 bases). Looked up from germline, CDR1 is WSHSY and CDR2 is SAAADI. V was shortened by 9 bases and J by 7 bases, with 13 bases between the two germline ends. This CDR3 has 13 residues. Here the CDR3 DNA reads TGCGCCAGTGGGGCAGCCCGAAATTCACCCCTCCACTTT. Protein sequence: CASGAARNSPLHF.

The V and J genes are TRBV6-6 and TRBJ2-7; TRBD1 matches at 9 bases. The CDR3 is made up of 15 amino acids. Per germline, CDR1 MNHNY and CDR2 SVGAGI (reference sequence). V trimming: 0 bases; J trimming: 2 bases; junction bases outside the gene matches: 2. The CDR3, as DNA: TGTGCCAGCAGTTACTCACAGGGGGCCACCTACGAGCAGTACTTC. It codes for CASSYSQGATYEQYF.

The rearrangement links TRBV4-1 to TRBJ2-5, with 10 bases lining up with TRBD2. The CDR3 is 15 amino acids. CDR1 is MGHRA, CDR2 YSYEKL, per germline. The junction had 7 bases not matched to a gene; V was cut back by 4 bases and J by 5 bases. CDR3 sequence: CASSRLAGPQETQYF. CDR3 nucleotides: TGCGCCAGCAGCCGACTAGCGGGCCCCCAGGAGACCCAGTACTTC.

The genes are TRBV2 and TRBJ2-1; the D gene is possibly TRBD1 (5 bases). V gave up 4 bases and J gave up 13 bases, with 14 bases separating them. Looked up from germline, CDR1 is SNHLY and CDR2 is FYNNEI. The CDR3 is 12 residues long. CDR3 residues: CASSVGAGLQFF. The CDR3 DNA reads TGTGCCAGCAGTGTTGGGGCAGGCCTCCAGTTCTTC.

This sequence joins TRBV5-4 and TRBJ1-5, with D maybe TRBD1 (6 bases). V was pared by 4 bases and J by 3 bases, with 11 bases between. The CDR3 is 14 amino acids. Per germline, CDR1 SGHNT and CDR2 YYREEE (reference sequence). The CDR3 loop reads CASSQGPTNQPQHF. In nucleotides, the CDR3 is TGTGCCAGCAGCCAGGGGCCTACCAATCAGCCCCAGCATTTT.

The CDR3 DNA sequence: TGCGCCAGCAGCTTGACGCCCACAGGGCCGGGGGGCTACACCTTC. Residues: CASSLTPTGPGGYTF. The chain carries TRBV5-1 and TRBJ1-2; D may be TRBD1 (6 bases). This CDR3 region has 15 residues. V was clipped by 1 base and J by 8 bases, with 18 bases between them. Germline V CDR1 and CDR2: SGHRS, YFSETQ. The variable domain in full, completed from reference TRBV5-1 and TRBJ1-2, reads KAGVTQTPRYLIKTRGQQVTLSCSPISGHRSVSWYQQTPGQGLQFLFEYFSETQRNKGNFPGRFSGRQFSNSRSEMNVSTLELGDSALYLCASSLTPTGPGGYTFGSGTRLTVV.

This clone came up a few times. This rearrangement joins TRBV27 to TRBJ1-2, with D unclear. Trimming pared 0 bases from V and 6 bases from J, leaving 20 bases between. Germline V lookup: CDR1 MNHEY, CDR2 SMNVEV (reference sequence). This CDR3 is built from 17 residues. The CDR3 loop is CASSLSTVLPGFDGYTF. In DNA, the CDR3 is TGTGCCAGCAGTTTATCCACAGTGTTGCCCGGATTTGATGGCTACACCTTC.

The chain uses TRBV28 and TRBJ2-2; 7 nucleotides align to TRBD2. The CDR3 is 16 residues long. Germline V gene lookup returns CDR1 MDHEN and CDR2 SYDVKM. Losses at the gene ends were 2 bases for V and 2 bases for J; bases not matched to a gene: 5. The CDR3 DNA follows: TGTGCCAGCAGTTTAACCAGCGGGAAAAACACCGGGGAGCTGTTTTTT. Protein sequence: CASSLTSGKNTGELFF.

The CDR3 DNA is TGTGCCAGCAGTGAAGAAAATGGGCTCGAAGCTTTCTTT. This codes for CASSEENGLEAFF. V usage is TRBV2 and J usage is TRBJ1-1; D is unclear. The CDR3 spans 13 residues. Germline values: CDR1 SNHLY, CDR2 FYNNEI. Deletions cut 1 base from V and 8 bases from J, with 11 bases between. Drawing the rest from reference TRBV2 and TRBJ1-1, the complete variable domain is EPEVTQTPSHQVTQMGQEVILRCVPISNHLYFYWYRQILGQKVEFLVSFYNNEISEKSEIFDDQFSVERPDGSNFTLKIRSTKLEDSAMYFCASSEENGLEAFFGQGTRLTVV.

This clone appeared a single time. The V gene is TRBV5-6, the J gene TRBJ2-1; D is possibly TRBD1 (7 bases). CDR1 and CDR2 (germline): SGHDT, YYEEEE. Trimming removed 4 bases at V and 10 bases at J, with 18 bases between. The CDR3 extends over 14 amino acids. CDR3 amino acids: CASSPADRRDEQFF. The DNA of the CDR3 is TGTGCCAGCAGCCCCGCGGACAGGAGGGACGAGCAGTTCTTC. Full variable domain (remainder filled in from reference TRBV5-6 and TRBJ2-1): DAGVTQSPTHLIKTRGQQVTLRCSPKSGHDTVSWYQQALGQGPQFIFQYYEEEERQRGNFPDRFSGHQFPNYSSELNVNALLLGDSALYLCASSPADRRDEQFFGPGTRLTVL.

J is TRBJ1-5 and V is TRBV12-3 or TRBV12-4; D is perhaps TRBD1 (5 bases). The CDR3 is 13 amino acids. V was cut by 8 bases and J by 6 bases, with 14 bases left in between. CDR3 sequence reads: CASQGFSGQPQHF. CDR3 bases: TGTGCCAGCCAGGGCTTTTCAGGTCAGCCCCAGCATTTT.

This rearrangement joins TRBV4-1 to TRBJ2-2; D is undetermined. This CDR3 has 13 amino acids. Per the germline V gene, CDR1 is MGHRA and CDR2 is YSYEKL. Trimming pared 3 bases from V and 2 bases from J, leaving 4 bases between. CDR3: CASSHLNTGELFF. CDR3 sequence (DNA): TGCGCCAGCAGCCACTTAAACACCGGGGAGCTGTTTTTT.

Remarks on this clone: This specimen includes other DNA sequences encoding the same CDR3. The chain carries TRBV7-9 and TRBJ1-5; D unresolved. Trimming pared 5 bases from V and 2 bases from J, leaving 10 bases between. The CDR3 runs 14 residues. Germline-derived CDR1 and CDR2 are SEHNR and FQNEAQ (reference sequence). The CDR3 DNA reads TGTGCCAGCAGCCCCGCTTCGGGCAATCAGCCCCAGCATTTT. This gives the protein CASSPASGNQPQHF.

This chain links TRBV18 with TRBJ1-1; possibly TRBD1 for D (5 bases). This CDR3 is built from 14 residues. The V end lost 7 bases, the J end lost 3 bases, and 15 bases lay between the germline ends. CDR1 is KGHSH, CDR2 LQKENI, per germline. CDR3 sequence (DNA): TGTGCCAGCTTCCAGTCCCGGGGGTACACTGAAGCTTTCTTT. Translating gives CASFQSRGYTEAFF.

This chain links TRBV4-2 with TRBJ2-7; D may be TRBD1 (6 bases). Trimming stripped 4 bases from V and 0 bases from J, with 10 bases between. This CDR3 has 14 residues. Germline CDR1 and CDR2: LGHNA and YNFKEQ. CDR3 bases: TGTGCCAGCAGCCCCCGGACAGACTCCTACGAGCAGTACTTC. Translation: CASSPRTDSYEQYF.

This sequence joins TRBV10-3 and TRBJ2-1; TRBD2 matches at 13 bases. V gave up 6 bases and J gave up 7 bases; unmatched junction bases: 6. Germline values: CDR1 ENHRY, CDR2 SYGVKD. This CDR3 has 15 residues. CDR3 region: CAISQLAGGHNEQFF. The DNA for the CDR3 is TGTGCCATCAGCCAACTAGCGGGAGGGCATAATGAGCAGTTCTTC.

This chain links TRBV11-2 with TRBJ1-1; a weak D match, TRBD1 (5 bases). Germline V gene sequence: CDR1 SGHAT, CDR2 FQNNGV. Trimming left V 8 bases short and J 2 bases short, with 12 bases between. This CDR3 spans 13 amino acids. CDR3 residues: CASALDRNTEAFF. As DNA, the CDR3 is TGTGCCAGCGCCTTAGACAGAAACACTGAAGCTTTCTTT.

The table lists this clone with a count of one. This chain joins TRBV7-3 and TRBJ2-2; 8 bases map to TRBD2. V lost 5 bases to trimming and J lost 6 bases; unmatched junction nucleotides: 2. CDR1 SGHTA and CDR2 FQGTGA come from the germline V gene. The length of the CDR3 is 13 residues. This chain's CDR3 is CASSPREAGELFF. Here the CDR3 DNA reads TGTGCCAGCAGCCCGCGGGAGGCCGGGGAGCTGTTTTTT.

The chain is built from TRBV6-8 and TRBJ1-5; D remains unclear. Deletions cut 10 bases from V and 4 bases from J, with 17 bases between. The CDR3 spans 14 residues. CDR1 and CDR2 (germline): MNHGY, SAAAGT. The CDR3 DNA follows: TGTGCCACCGGCCTTTTGGGCCGAAATCAGCCCCAGCATTTT. The encoded protein is CATGLLGRNQPQHF.

The rearrangement links TRBV9 to TRBJ2-7, with a possible D match to TRBD1 (6 bases). V lost 0 bases and J lost 5, with 15 bases in between. The CDR3 totals 15 residues. Germline assignment: CDR1 SGDLS and CDR2 YYNGEE. The DNA for the CDR3 is TGTGCCAGCAGCGTAGGGGGGCTAGTGGGGAACGAGCAGTACTTC. It translates to CASSVGGLVGNEQYF. Supplemented by reference TRBV9 and TRBJ2-7, the full variable domain reads DSGVTQTPKHLITATGQRVTLRCSPRSGDLSVYWYQQSLDQGLQFLIQYYNGEERAKGNILERFSAQQFPDLHSELNLSSLELGDSALYFCASSVGGLVGNEQYFGPGTRLTVT.

This chain uses TRBV20-1 with TRBJ1-2, with TRBD1 as a possible D gene (5 bases). Trimming took 3 bases from V and 5 from J, leaving 13 bases between them. The CDR3 runs to 13 residues. Germline V gene data show CDR1 as DFQATT and CDR2 as SNEGSKA (reference sequence). In nucleotides, the CDR3 is TGCAGTGCTAGTGAGGGGCGGGGGTATGGCTACACCTTC. It specifies CSASEGRGYGYTF.

The sample holds one count of this clone. The chain combines TRBV24-1 with TRBJ2-1; D gene uncertain. Trimming pared 1 base from V and 6 bases from J, leaving 12 bases between. This CDR3 contains 15 residues. The germline V gene encodes CDR1 KGHDR and CDR2 SFDVKD. CDR3 sequence: CATSDLSKAGNEQFF. CDR3 bases: TGTGCCACCAGTGATTTATCCAAGGCAGGCAATGAGCAGTTCTTC.

The V call is TRBV18, the J call TRBJ2-1; no clear D gene. The V end lost 3 bases, the J end lost 0 bases, and 15 bases lay between the germline ends. This CDR3 has 17 residues. In germline, CDR1 is KGHSH, CDR2 LQKENI. The CDR3 region is CASSPLATQSSYNEQFF. Here the CDR3 DNA reads TGTGCCAGCTCACCTTTGGCCACCCAAAGCTCCTACAATGAGCAGTTCTTC. The entire variable domain, with the rest obtained from reference TRBV18 and TRBJ2-1, is as follows: NAGVMQNPRHLVRRRGQEARLRCSPMKGHSHVYWYRQLPEEGLKFMVYLQKENIIDESGMPKERFSAEFPKEGPSILRIQQVVRGDSAAYFCASSPLATQSSYNEQFFGPGTRLTVL.

The sample holds a few counts of this clone. This rearrangement joins TRBV7-2 to TRBJ2-2; 8 nucleotides align to TRBD2. J lost 6 bases, V lost 5 bases, and 5 bases had no gene match. Germline-derived CDR1 and CDR2 are SGHTA and FQGNSA. The CDR3 contains 14 residues. The CDR3 nucleotides read TGTGCCAGCAGCCCGCCGGGGGGGGCCGGGGAGCTGTTTTTT. It codes for CASSPPGGAGELFF.

This clone was recorded once. The chain combines TRBV6-1 with TRBJ1-2; 9 bases match TRBD1. With V trimmed by 9 bases and J by 5 bases, 10 bases remained unmatched. Germline lookup yields CDR1 MNHNS and CDR2 SASEGT. The CDR3 runs 14 residues. Written as DNA, the CDR3 is TGTGCCAGTAACGCCGGGACAGGGTGGTATGGCTACACCTTC. Residues: CASNAGTGWYGYTF.